This TCR beta chain was sequenced during a study of blood T cell repertoires in COVID-19. On the study more broadly: From the United States, Italy and Spain came samples of acute and convalescent COVID-19. In each case, the material was cDNA or gDNA derived from T cells, B-cell-depleted T cells, or PBMCs.

In the original analysis: Nucleated cell number was recorded as an estimate derived from reference gene primer amplification. Data came from immunoSEQ multiplex PCR; TCRdb stores just in-frame clones and leaves some out. That table gives V, J and clone size, and the DNA gave D and trimming. The repertoire has approximately 170,000 clones, about four fifths of them found once; the top ten carry 10% to 15%. V gave up 3 bases and J gave up 2 bases; unmatched junction bases: 4. Looked up from germline, CDR1 is LNHDA and CDR2 is SQIVND (reference sequence). The CDR3 is 15 residues long. The receptor's source is a man between 65 and 85 years old who had recovered from COVID-19. The sequencing sample was made of peripheral blood. This rearrangement joins TRBV19 to TRBJ2-1; 7 bases line up with TRBD2. The CDR3 sequence: CASSIGGSAYNEQFF. The CDR3 region has the DNA TGTGCCAGTAGTATTGGCGGGAGTGCCTACAATGAGCAGTTCTTC.